This entry features one T cell receptor beta chain sequence. At one of its ends the junction is not consistent with the germline gene, which may arise from a read error. The repertoire was sequenced with immunoSEQ multiplex PCR; TCRdb's copy has only in-frame clones and lacks some. The sample yields roughly 60,000 clones, roughly 72% seen once. Germline V gives CDR1 MNHEY, CDR2 SMNVEV (reference sequence). There are 17 residues in the CDR3. The data are from a study of blood T cell repertoires in COVID-19. The gene calls are TRBV27 and TRBJ1-1; TRBD1 agrees at 10 bases. The sequence derives from a woman in her 70s with COVID-19, enrolled during active disease. The source material was peripheral blood. The CDR3 region is CVSSNDKTGGGDTEAFF. The CDR3, as DNA: TGTGTCAGCAGCAACGACAAGACAGGGGGCGGTGACACTGAAGCTTTCTTT.